These T cell receptor beta chains were read from a single sample in a study of radiotherapy plus CTLA-4 blockade in lung cancer. Produced via immunoSEQ multiplex PCR; TCRdb's table is partial and in-frame only. This table holds tens of thousands of clones, around 80% found once. The sequenced sample was peripheral blood, obtained from a patient treated with radiotherapy plus ipilimumab. These receptors came from a human donor with non-small cell lung cancer who had a complete response to radiotherapy plus ipilimumab. Both conserved end residues are part of each CDR3. A D gene is named only where the DNA matches it firmly. Clone size, where shown, is once, few, many, or a class for clones that have expanded.

clone_size	v_call	j_call	d_call	cdr3_aa	cdr3_nt
once	TRBV7-8	TRBJ1-2	NA	CASSASPPLSF	TGTGCCAGCAGCGCTTCCCCTCCCCTTTCCTTC
NA	TRBV7-9	TRBJ2-1	NA	CASSNVNNEQFF	TGTGCCAGCAGCAATGTAAATAATGAGCAGTTCTTC
NA	TRBV4-3	TRBJ2-3	TRBD2	CASSQDGVAGVTDTQYF	TGCGCCAGCAGCCAAGATGGGGTAGCGGGGGTCACAGATACGCAGTATTTT
NA	TRBV11-1	TRBJ1-1	NA	CASSPIGRDWNTEAFF	TGTGCCAGCAGCCCTATAGGACGGGATTGGAACACTGAAGCTTTCTTT
NA	TRBV18	TRBJ1-2	NA	CASSPPAGAEGGYTF	TGTGCCAGCTCACCACCGGCGGGGGCAGAGGGGGGCTACACCTTC
NA	TRBV2	TRBJ1-2	NA	CASSVALLANYGYTF	TGTGCCAGCAGTGTCGCCCTCCTAGCTAACTATGGCTACACCTTC
NA	TRBV19	TRBJ2-2	TRBD1	CASSMSGGLKVGELFF	TGTGCCAGTAGTATGTCAGGGGGCTTAAAAGTCGGGGAGCTGTTTTTT
NA	TRBV7-2	TRBJ2-3	TRBD2	CASSQRGTSGGVITDTQYF	TGTGCCAGCAGCCAACGTGGGACTAGCGGGGGGGTGATCACAGATACGCAGTATTTT
NA	TRBV5-1	TRBJ2-7	TRBD1	CASSLGLRTGGSEQYF	TGCGCCAGCAGCTTGGGACTTAGGACAGGGGGCTCCGAGCAGTACTTC
once	TRBV18	TRBJ1-5	NA	CASSPYTDQPQHF	TGTGCCAGCTCACCATATACGGATCAGCCCCAGCATTTT
once	TRBV5-4	TRBJ1-2	NA	CASSLGGSLGLNGYTF	TGTGCCAGCAGCTTGGGAGGTAGTTTGGGGCTAAATGGCTACACCTTC
NA	TRBV9	TRBJ1-2	TRBD1	CASSVDPFGTGIYSGYTF	TGTGCCAGCAGCGTAGACCCCTTCGGGACAGGGATTTACAGTGGCTACACCTTC
NA	TRBV7-2	TRBJ2-5	TRBD2	CASSLGGAGETQYF	TGTGCCAGCAGCTTAGGCGGAGCGGGGGAGACCCAGTACTTC
NA	TRBV27	TRBJ2-1	NA	CASSFNRAVDEQFF	TGTGCCAGCAGTTTTAACAGGGCCGTGGATGAGCAGTTCTTC
NA	TRBV30	TRBJ1-1	NA	CAWSEQLNTEAFF	TGTGCCTGGAGTGAACAGTTGAACACTGAAGCTTTCTTT
NA	TRBV5-1	TRBJ1-2	TRBD1	CASSSTLDRVSGYTF	TGCGCCAGCAGCTCGACATTAGACAGGGTTAGCGGCTACACCTTC
NA	TRBV2	TRBJ2-2	NA	CASSGLGRVTGELFF	TGTGCCAGCAGTGGATTGGGTAGGGTCACCGGGGAGCTGTTTTTT
NA	TRBV27	TRBJ2-7	NA	CASSWDSLSSYEQYF	TGTGCCAGCAGCTGGGACTCATTAAGCTCCTACGAGCAGTACTTC
NA	TRBV19	TRBJ2-2	NA	CASSTPGDTGELFF	TGTGCCAGTAGTACTCCTGGGGACACCGGGGAGCTGTTTTTT
NA	TRBV2	TRBJ2-7	NA	CASSMTGGLEQYF	TGTGCCAGCAGTATGACAGGAGGGCTCGAGCAGTACTTC
NA	TRBV7-2	TRBJ1-2	TRBD1	CASSTGQENYGYTF	TGTGCCAGCAGCACAGGACAGGAAAACTATGGCTACACCTTC
NA	TRBV6-5	TRBJ1-5	NA	CASSPGLVRNQPQHF	TGTGCCAGCAGCCCGGGTTTGGTTCGAAATCAGCCCCAGCATTTT
NA	TRBV7-9	TRBJ1-1	NA	CASSLGGATEAFF	TGTGCCAGCAGCTTAGGGGGAGCTACTGAAGCTTTCTTT
NA	TRBV14	TRBJ1-3	NA	CASSPVRSGNTIYF	TGTGCCAGCAGCCCCGTCAGGTCTGGAAACACCATATATTTT
NA	TRBV5-1	TRBJ2-1	NA	CASSVDSRLGEQFF	TGCGCCAGCAGCGTGGACAGCCGGTTAGGTGAGCAGTTCTTC
once	TRBV28	TRBJ1-2	TRBD1	CASSRGQGGDGYTF	TGTGCCAGCAGTCGGGGACAGGGTGGCGATGGCTACACCTTC